This is a list of T cell receptor beta chains from one sample in a study of T cell responses to AZD1222 COVID-19 vaccine. Profiling relied on immunoSEQ multiplex PCR, and the TCRdb table lists in-frame clones only, not all of them. This table holds 80,000 to 90,000 clones, just over 90% found once. The sample here was peripheral blood, taken 28 days after the second AZD1222 dose. Receptors originate from an adult who received the AZD1222 COVID-19 vaccine. Each CDR3 is given with its conserved first and last residue. A D gene is named only where the DNA matches it firmly. Expanded clones are given a class, and other clones once, few, many or no size at all.

TGTGCCAGCAGTTTGGGGCAGGGGGCGCAGGACATTCAGTACTTC	CASSLGQGAQDIQYF	-	TRBD1	15	TRBJ2-4	TRBV28
TGCGCCAGCAGCCAAGACCCCGGACAGCTTTATGGCTACACCTTC	CASSQDPGQLYGYTF	once	-	15	TRBJ1-2	TRBV4-3
TGTGCCAGCAGCTTAATTTCTGGGGGGGCGAATCAGCCCCAGCATTTT	CASSLISGGANQPQHF	-	-	16	TRBJ1-5	TRBV7-2
TGTGCCACGTCTAAGGGGACGTGGTTCTTC	CATSKGTWFF	-	-	10	TRBJ2-1	TRBV24-1
TGTGCCAGCAGTCGCGAAACGGGACAGACGAATTCACCCCTCCACTTT	CASSRETGQTNSPLHF	once	TRBD1	16	TRBJ1-6	TRBV27
TGTGCCAGCACTTCCACAGGGGGCGAAGATCAGCCCCAGCATTTT	CASTSTGGEDQPQHF	-	TRBD1	15	TRBJ1-5	TRBV9
TGTGCCAGCAGCCCAGTGGCAGGGCTTAACTATGGCTACACCTTC	CASSPVAGLNYGYTF	-	-	15	TRBJ1-2	TRBV3-1/TRBV3-2
TGTGCCAGTAGTATAGATCAAAGGGAGATGGCCACTGAAGCTTTCTTT	CASSIDQREMATEAFF	once	-	16	TRBJ1-1	TRBV19
TGTGCCAGCAGTTATGCGACAGGGGGCTACACCTTC	CASSYATGGYTF	-	TRBD1	12	TRBJ1-2	TRBV6-5
TGTGCCAGCAGCATGGGGACAGGGAGCAATCAGCCCCAGCATTTT	CASSMGTGSNQPQHF	-	TRBD1	15	TRBJ1-5	TRBV7-6
TGCGCCAGCAGCATACAGCCGAACGCTGAAGCTTTCTTT	CASSIQPNAEAFF	-	-	13	TRBJ1-1	TRBV5-1
TGTGCCAGCAGTGTCGGCAGAAAGAACACTGAAGCTTTCTTT	CASSVGRKNTEAFF	-	-	14	TRBJ1-1	TRBV25-1
TGTGCCAGCAGTCATCGGGACACTGAAGCTTTCTTT	CASSHRDTEAFF	once	-	12	TRBJ1-1	TRBV11-2
TGTGCCATCAGGTCTGGGGGGGGCCAAGAGACCCAGTACTTC	CAIRSGGGQETQYF	-	TRBD2	14	TRBJ2-5	TRBV10-3
TGTGCCAGCAGTTCATTGGACAAGATGTACAACGAGCAGTACTTC	CASSSLDKMYNEQYF	-	-	15	TRBJ2-7	TRBV6-5
TGTGCCAGCAGACCCTCGGGGGGATCTCGCCGGTACTTC	CASRPSGGSRRYF	-	TRBD2	13	TRBJ2-5	TRBV3-1/TRBV3-2
TGTGCCAGCAGCCGGGACCGCAGCTCCTACGAGCAGTACTTC	CASSRDRSSYEQYF	-	-	14	TRBJ2-7	TRBV7-2
TGTGCCAGCAGGCCCCCGGGAGGCTTCGAAAAACTGTTTTTT	CASRPPGGFEKLFF	-	-	14	TRBJ1-4	TRBV6-5
TGTGCCTGGAACAGGGTGAGCGCAGATACGCAGTATTTT	CAWNRVSADTQYF	-	-	13	TRBJ2-3	TRBV30
TGTGCCAGCAGCTTAGGGGGAGGGGGTCGTTACGAGCAGTACTTC	CASSLGGGGRYEQYF	-	-	15	TRBJ2-7	TRBV5-4
TGTGCCAGCATGCTCGGACTAGCGGGGGGGCGAGATACGCAGTATTTT	CASMLGLAGGRDTQYF	-	TRBD2	16	TRBJ2-3	TRBV5-4